This T cell receptor beta chain was profiled in a study of prognosis after radiotherapy for stage I lung cancer. Study at large: Newly diagnosed primary stage I lung tumors were found in some 14 patients, while oligometastatic NSCLC after surgical resection of the primary tumor was found in four or five. Patient ages ran from about 50 to 84, with a median of approximately 70 years, and the group had 13 men and several women. The patient group included nobody who received concurrent therapy with stereotactic body radiotherapy.

Trimming removed 5 bases from V and 7 bases from J; junction bases left unmatched: 9. Germline V lookup: CDR1 SGHVS, CDR2 FNYEAQ. The CDR3 totals 15 residues. This clonotype is medium-sized by share. Its antigen is currently unknown. TCR beta CDR3 was amplified from genomic DNA by two-round multiplex PCR. Each TRBV and TRBJ gene had its own primer in the first PCR round. TCRdb passed the multiplex PCR reads through MiXCR, listing each CDR3 protein once. The sample comprises about 27,000 distinct CDR3 sequences, about 45% of which are singletons, and 15% rests with the top ten. Regarding the study as a whole: Following stereotactic body radiation therapy, patients who went on to develop distant metastases had lower Shannon entropy.

Here the sequenced sample was PBMCs, taken before or after stereotactic body radiation therapy (not recorded which). The TCR comes from a donor over 45 with non-small cell lung cancer. This chain links TRBV7-6 with TRBJ2-2; 8 bases line up with TRBD2. The CDR3 loop reads CASSGSGELSGELFF. Here the CDR3 DNA reads TGTGCCAGCAGCGGTAGCGGGGAGCTGAGCGGGGAGCTGTTTTTT.